These 2 T cell receptor beta chains came from one sample sequenced in a study of PD-L1 blockade in urothelial cancer. The time point: pretreatment peripheral blood. TCRdb's copy holds only in-frame clones and misses some; the assay was immunoSEQ multiplex PCR. The sample gives some 66,000 clones, about 86% of which show up once; 15% is in the top ten. The input for sequencing was PBMCs, taken around atezolizumab (anti-PD-L1) treatment. These receptors were taken from a man in his sixties with urothelial cancer.

This chain uses TRBV5-4 with TRBJ2-7, with 7 bases aligning to TRBD2. The trim removed 2 bases at V and 4 bases at J, leaving 9 bases unmatched. Germline V gene lookup returns CDR1 SGHNT and CDR2 YYREEE (reference sequence). The CDR3 is 15 residues long. CDR3 bases: TGTGCCAGCAGCTTCCTTCCGGGGGGTAATTACGAGCAGTACTTC. It encodes CASSFLPGGNYEQYF.

CDR3 DNA sequence: TGTGCCAGCAGCTTAGATGAGGGTGTGAGTCAGCCCCAGCATTTT. Its translation is CASSLDEGVSQPQHF. The chain is built from TRBV7-9 and TRBJ1-5; the D is unclear. The CDR3 runs 15 residues. V was shortened by 1 base and J by 6 bases, with 13 bases between the two germline ends. In germline, CDR1 is SEHNR, CDR2 FQNEAQ (reference sequence).